This is a list of T cell receptor beta chains from one sample in a study of CD8 T cells in ankylosing spondylitis. TCRdb re-derived calls from the 5' RACE reads in MiXCR, one entry per CDR3 protein. The data show around 770,000 distinct CDR3 sequences, roughly 10% seen once. Sequenced sample: blood, either unsorted or a sorted T cell fraction (not recorded which). The receptors stem from a male donor with ankylosing spondylitis. The CDR3 runs from the conserved cysteine through the conserved F or W. A D gene is named only where the DNA matches it firmly. Clone size, where shown, is once, few, many, or a class for clones that have expanded.

d_call clone_size j_call v_call cdr3_nt cdr3_aa
NA NA TRBJ2-7 TRBV20-1 TGCAGTCTGGGGGGTAGCTCCTACGAGCAGTACTTC CSLGGSSYEQYF
TRBD1 few TRBJ1-2 TRBV29-1 TGCAGCGCTGGGACAGTAGATGGCTACACCTTC CSAGTVDGYTF
NA NA TRBJ2-2 TRBV24-1 TGTGCCACCAGTGATGCGACCACGGAGCTGTTTTTT CATSDATTELFF
NA few TRBJ2-7 TRBV20-1 TGCAGTGCTAGTCCTGGGCCAGACTACGAGCAGTACTTC CSASPGPDYEQYF
NA NA TRBJ2-1 TRBV12-3/TRBV12-4 TGTGCCAGCACCTTTAGATCTAGCCGACCTGAGCAGTTCTTC CASTFRSSRPEQFF
NA few TRBJ2-3 TRBV20-1 TGCAGTCCTTCGGCGGGGTGGTATACGCAGTATTTT CSPSAGWYTQYF
TRBD1 NA TRBJ1-2 TRBV24-1 TGTGCCACCAGTGATGACCGACCGGGACAGGGATATGGCTACACCTTC CATSDDRPGQGYGYTF
NA NA TRBJ2-2 TRBV9 TGTGCCAGCAGCGCTCACCCGCGTACCGGGGAGCTGTTTTTT CASSAHPRTGELFF
TRBD1 NA TRBJ2-7 TRBV5-1 TGCGCCAGCAGTGCCTGGGACAGGGTCTCCTACGAGCAGTACTTC CASSAWDRVSYEQYF
TRBD1 few TRBJ2-7 TRBV6-5 TGTGCCAGCAGATTACAGGGGGCCGGTGGTGACGAGCAGTACTTC CASRLQGAGGDEQYF
NA few TRBJ2-7 TRBV5-6 TGTGCCAGCAGCAAACTTACAGGGACCGTCTCCTACGAGCAGTACTTC CASSKLTGTVSYEQYF
NA NA TRBJ2-5 TRBV29-1 TGCAGCGTTGGACCAGGAAGGAGGTTAGAGACCCAGTACTTC CSVGPGRRLETQYF
TRBD2 NA TRBJ2-3 TRBV10-1 TGCGCCAGCAGTGAATATGGCGGGAGTTTCACAGATACGCAGTATTTT CASSEYGGSFTDTQYF
NA NA TRBJ1-3 TRBV5-1 TGCGCCAGCAGCTTGTTCGGAGGGATTGGTAACACCATATATTTT CASSLFGGIGNTIYF
TRBD1 few TRBJ2-3 TRBV11-1 TGTGCCAGCAGCATAGGACAGGGGACGATGAATACGCAGTATTTT CASSIGQGTMNTQYF
NA many TRBJ2-7 TRBV12-3/TRBV12-4 TGTGCCAGCAGCTTCACTACGGGGACCTCCGAGCAGTACTTC CASSFTTGTSEQYF
TRBD2 NA TRBJ2-3 TRBV28 TGTGCCAGCAGCCCCCGGACTAGTCGGGACGCAGATACGCAGTATTTT CASSPRTSRDADTQYF
NA NA TRBJ1-1 TRBV20-1 TGCAGTGCTAAGGGACTCGGCGAGAGTTCAGCTTTCTTT CSAKGLGESSAFF
NA NA TRBJ1-4 TRBV7-9 TGTGCCAGCAGCCCCCTTTCAGGAGAAAAACTGTTTTTT CASSPLSGEKLFF
NA few TRBJ1-2 TRBV7-9 TGTGCCAGCAGCGCGGACCACCCATATGGCTACACCTTC CASSADHPYGYTF
NA many TRBJ2-3 TRBV6-2/TRBV6-3 TGTGCCAGCAGCCTTTGGGGGGGGGCCACAGATACGCAGTATTTT CASSLWGGATDTQYF
TRBD2 NA TRBJ2-1 TRBV20-1 TGCAGTGCTATACCGAGAGCGGGGGGGCCCTACAATGAGCAGTTCTTC CSAIPRAGGPYNEQFF
NA few TRBJ2-5 TRBV5-6 TGTGCCAGCACCCTGTTTGGCCAGACCCAGTACTTC CASTLFGQTQYF
NA few TRBJ1-1 TRBV5-1 TGCGCCAGCAGCGAGTCAGGGGTGCCGAACACTGAAGCTTTCTTT CASSESGVPNTEAFF
TRBD1 NA TRBJ2-1 TRBV20-1 TGCAGTGCTATCTCGGACAGGGTATACAATGAGCAGTTCTTC CSAISDRVYNEQFF
NA NA TRBJ2-7 TRBV10-3 TGTGCCATCAGCGGGCAGGACGGCGTCGAGCAGTACTTC CAISGQDGVEQYF
TRBD2 NA TRBJ2-1 TRBV7-6 TGTGCCAGCAGCGACCTAATCTGGACTAGGAGCGATGAGCAGTTCTTC CASSDLIWTRSDEQFF
NA NA TRBJ2-7 TRBV4-3 TGCGCCAGCAGCCAAGAACTCGGGGCCTACGAGTCATACGAGCAGTACTTC CASSQELGAYESYEQYF
NA many TRBJ2-7 TRBV15 TGTGCCACCAGCAGAGATCTGGGACACCGCTACGAGCAGTACTTC CATSRDLGHRYEQYF
NA few TRBJ2-3 TRBV7-9 TGTGCCAGCAGCTTGTACAGTCTAGCAGATACGCAGTATTTT CASSLYSLADTQYF
NA NA TRBJ2-1 TRBV7-9 TGTGCCAGCAGCTTAGGACTACCTTACAATGAGCAGTTCTTC CASSLGLPYNEQFF
TRBD1 few TRBJ1-5 TRBV20-1 TGCAGTGCTAGAGAGGCAGGGGGCTATAATCAGCCCCAGCATTTT CSAREAGGYNQPQHF
TRBD1 many TRBJ1-2 TRBV4-3 TGCGCCAGCAGCCAAGAACTTGACAGGGGTAACTATGGCTACACCTTC CASSQELDRGNYGYTF
NA few TRBJ2-1 TRBV15 TGTGCCACCAGCCTACGGGCCGGTGAGCAGTTCTTC CATSLRAGEQFF
TRBD1 NA TRBJ2-1 TRBV5-1 TGCGCCAGCAGCTTGACAGGGACAGTTAATGAGCAGTTCTTC CASSLTGTVNEQFF
TRBD2 NA TRBJ2-1 TRBV9 TGTGCCAGCAGCGTAGTGGGACTAGTCGGTGAGCAGTTCTTC CASSVVGLVGEQFF
TRBD1 few TRBJ2-1 TRBV9 TGTGCCAGCAGCGTAGTCGGGACAGGGGGTGAGCAGTTCTTC CASSVVGTGGEQFF
NA NA TRBJ1-2 TRBV7-2 TGTGCCAGCAGCTTAAACAGGGCGGGAGGCTACACCTTC CASSLNRAGGYTF
NA many TRBJ2-6 TRBV6-5 TGTGCCAGCAGTTCCGTGGGCTCTGGGGCCAACGTCCTGACTTTC CASSSVGSGANVLTF
NA few TRBJ1-5 TRBV2 TGTGCCAGCAGGTGGACAGAGGGGTATAGCAATCAGCCCCAGCATTTT CASRWTEGYSNQPQHF
NA NA TRBJ1-4 TRBV7-8 TGTGCCAGCAGCTGGGACCTGGAAGGTGAAAAACTGTTTTTT CASSWDLEGEKLFF
TRBD1 many TRBJ1-6 TRBV20-1 TGCAGTGCTAGCGTTCGGACAGGGAATTCACCCCTCCACTTT CSASVRTGNSPLHF
NA few TRBJ1-2 TRBV18 TGTGCCAGCTCACCACTCGGTCGAGGCCAGGGAGGGAGCTACACCTTC CASSPLGRGQGGSYTF
NA NA TRBJ1-2 TRBV6-5 TGTGCCAGCAGTTACCTGGACGGCCTCTATGGCTACACCTTC CASSYLDGLYGYTF
TRBD2 NA TRBJ2-5 TRBV4-1 TGCGCCAGCAGCCAAGCTCGGACTAGCGGGGGGGCTTTGGAGACCCAGTACTTC CASSQARTSGGALETQYF
TRBD1 few TRBJ2-5 TRBV18 TGTGCCAGCTCACCAAGGCAGGACAGGAAGACCCAGTACTTC CASSPRQDRKTQYF
TRBD1 few TRBJ2-1 TRBV27 TGTGCCAGCAGCCGGGACAGGGGGCCTAGCGGGAGCTCGAATGAGCAGTTCTTC CASSRDRGPSGSSNEQFF
NA NA TRBJ1-1 TRBV5-5 TGTGCCAGCAGAAGTCCGGGACAGAACACTGAAGCTTTCTTT CASRSPGQNTEAFF
TRBD2 few TRBJ2-4 TRBV7-2 TGTGCCAGCAGCTCCCCTGGGGGGGGGGACATTCAGTACTTC CASSSPGGGDIQYF
TRBD2 NA TRBJ2-5 TRBV4-1 TGCGCCAGCAGCCAACCAGGACTAGCGGGACAAGAGACCCAGTACTTC CASSQPGLAGQETQYF
TRBD2 NA TRBJ2-7 TRBV4-3 TGCGCCAGCAGCCACCTACTAGCGGGGATATACGAGCAGTACTTC CASSHLLAGIYEQYF
NA few TRBJ2-7 TRBV5-1 TGCGCCAGCAGCTTGAACAGGGCTACCTACGAGCAGTACTTC CASSLNRATYEQYF
NA NA TRBJ2-5 TRBV7-2 TGTGCCAGCAGCGTATATGGGCAGACCCAGTACTTC CASSVYGQTQYF
TRBD1 NA TRBJ2-3 TRBV20-1 TGCAGTGCTAGCGGCAGGGGGATCACAGATACGCAGTATTTT CSASGRGITDTQYF
NA NA TRBJ2-7 TRBV6-5 TGTGCCAGCAGTTACTCAGGGGCAGGGAAATACGAGCAGTACTTC CASSYSGAGKYEQYF
TRBD1 NA TRBJ2-7 TRBV20-1 TGCAGTGCTATAAAAGGGACAGGGGAAGGGCAGTACTTC CSAIKGTGEGQYF
NA NA TRBJ1-1 TRBV10-3 TGTGCCATCAGGGGGGTCGCTGAAGCTTTCTTT CAIRGVAEAFF
NA many TRBJ1-2 TRBV6-6 TGTGCCAGCAGTTCGGACGTGGATGGGGCCTACACCTTC CASSSDVDGAYTF
NA many TRBJ2-1 TRBV27 TGTGCCAGCAGGGCTAGCTCCTACAATGAGCAGTTCTTC CASRASSYNEQFF